The 27 T cell receptor beta chains in this list originate from one sample, sequenced in a study of metastatic and nonmetastatic thyroid tumors. Patients had received no treatment of any kind before thyroid surgery. With MiXCR, TCRdb called clones anew from the PCR reads. The data contain approximately 12,000 clones, roughly a third of them seen just once; the ten biggest clones take up over 9.5%. The sample consisted of tumor tissue. All receptors derive from a female donor with papillary thyroid cancer or a benign thyroid nodule (not recorded which). Some clones in this sample may be carry-over from other donors' samples.

This clone rates as medium-sized. J is TRBJ1-1 and V is TRBV12-3 or TRBV12-4; D ambiguous. The CDR3 spans 13 residues. V dropped 2 bases and J dropped 7 bases, with 11 bases sitting between them. The CDR3 coding sequence is TGTGCCAGCAGTTTACGGGAGGCCGGTGAAGCTTTCTTT. Translated, it gives CASSLREAGEAFF.

This clone was found a few times. The V gene is TRBV6-2 or TRBV6-3, the J gene TRBJ2-2; tentative D call: TRBD2 (6 bases). The V gene's germline CDR1 is MNHEY and CDR2 SVGEGT. The CDR3 has 16 residues. V lost 2 bases and J lost 3, with 13 bases in between. The CDR3 loop reads CASSYLGTGDTGELFF. The CDR3 DNA reads TGTGCCAGCAGTTACCTCGGGACTGGCGACACCGGGGAGCTGTTTTTT.

This clone was counted only a few times. The CDR3 does not close with the conserved phenylalanine or tryptophan, likely indicating a read error. The V and J genes are TRBV10-2 and TRBJ2-7, with a weak D call TRBD1 (5 bases). V gave up 2 bases and J gave up 3 bases, with 8 bases separating them. This CDR3 region has 13 residues. Germline V gene data show CDR1 as WSHSY and CDR2 as SAAADI. Here the CDR3 reads CASSEGQDYEQYL. The CDR3 bases are TGCGCCAGCAGTGAGGGACAAGACTACGAGCAGTACTTG.

This clone showed up just a few times. This chain connects TRBV24-1 to TRBJ1-2; 9 bases fit TRBD1. Germline loops: CDR1 KGHDR, CDR2 SFDVKD. The CDR3 totals 13 residues. With 4 bases clipped from V and 8 bases from J, the junction kept 4 bases outside the gene matches. The CDR3 reads CATSERTGEGYTF. DNA for the CDR3: TGTGCCACCAGTGAAAGGACAGGGGAAGGCTACACCTTC.

Sample share makes this clone medium-sized (0.01 to 0.1%). V and J are TRBV27 and TRBJ2-6; 8 bases fit TRBD2. CDR3 size: 16 residues. Trimming removed 2 bases from V and 0 bases from J; junction bases left unmatched: 0. Germline CDR1 is MNHEY and CDR2 is SMNVEV (reference sequence). CDR3 sequence reads: CASSLAGGSGANVLTF. The DNA of the CDR3 is TGTGCCAGCAGTTTAGCGGGAGGCTCTGGGGCCAACGTCCTGACTTTC.

The V gene is TRBV20-1, the J gene TRBJ2-1; TRBD2 aligns across 12 bases. Germline V gene data show CDR1 as DFQATT and CDR2 as SNEGSKA (reference sequence). The V and J ends lost 4 bases and 7 bases, in that order; junction bases with no gene match: 5. CDR3 size: 14 residues. The CDR3 region is CSAILAGGKNEQFF. The CDR3 DNA reads TGCAGTGCTATACTAGCGGGAGGTAAGAATGAGCAGTTCTTC.

This clone has more than one count but fewer than ten. The chain combines TRBV2 with TRBJ2-7, with D tentatively TRBD1 (6 bases). V was shortened by 7 bases and J by 6 bases, with 16 bases between the two germline ends. Germline CDR1 is SNHLY and CDR2 is FYNNEI. The CDR3 contains 13 residues. CDR3 sequence reads: CASKGDRSGEQYF. DNA of the CDR3: TGTGCCAGCAAAGGAGACAGGTCTGGCGAGCAGTACTTC.

The chain links TRBV6-2 or TRBV6-3 to TRBJ1-5, with D tentatively TRBD1 (5 bases). V was cut by 0 bases and J by 5 bases, with 8 bases left in between. This CDR3 comprises 14 residues. CDR1 and CDR2 from the germline V gene are MNHEY and SVGEGT. In DNA, the CDR3 is TGTGCCAGCAGTTACTCTGACAGTTATCAGCCCCAGCATTTT. Protein product: CASSYSDSYQPQHF.

In its sample, this clone was seen many times. The chain combines TRBV6-5 with TRBJ2-5; unclear D gene. The CDR3 runs to 13 residues. The ends were cut back, 2 bases at V and 5 bases at J, with 9 bases in the middle. Looked up from germline, CDR1 is MNHEY and CDR2 is SVGAGI. The CDR3 loop reads CASSYRKMETQYF. The CDR3 bases are TGTGCCAGCAGTTACAGGAAGATGGAGACCCAGTACTTC.

This clone was observed a few times. The chain joins TRBV28 to TRBJ2-7; 14 bases agree with TRBD2. CDR1 is MDHEN, CDR2 SYDVKM, per germline. The CDR3 is 19 residues long. V lost 5 bases and J lost 1; bases outside the gene matches: 13. The CDR3 loop reads CASSTRGTSGRWRSYEQYF. For the CDR3, the DNA is TGTGCCAGCAGTACCCGTGGGACTAGCGGGAGATGGAGATCCTACGAGCAGTACTTC. The entire variable domain, with the rest obtained from reference TRBV28 and TRBJ2-7, is as follows: DVKVTQSSRYLVKRTGEKVFLECVQDMDHENMFWYRQDPGLGLRLIYFSYDVKMKEKGDIPEGYSVSREKKERFSLILESASTNQTSMYLCASSTRGTSGRWRSYEQYFGPGTRLTVT.

This clone has a handful of counts. J is TRBJ2-7 and V is TRBV28; TRBD2 matches at 8 bases. Trimming removed 2 bases from V and 4 bases from J; junction bases left unmatched: 7. This CDR3 is 15 amino acids long. The V gene's germline CDR1 is MDHEN and CDR2 SYDVKM. CDR3 coding DNA: TGTGCCAGCAGTTTACCCTTAGCGGGGCGATACGAGCAGTACTTC. Its protein product is CASSLPLAGRYEQYF.

In its sample, this clone is medium-sized. The chain combines TRBV6-2 or TRBV6-3 with TRBJ2-7; D possibly matches TRBD1 or TRBD2 (5 bases each). Germline-derived CDR1 and CDR2 are MNHEY and SVGEGT. The CDR3 length is 14 residues. Trimming took off 1 base at V and 6 bases at J, with 13 bases between the two ends. The CDR3 nucleotides read TGTGCCAGCAGTTACTTCCTCGAGGGGAGCGAGCAGTACTTC. Translated, it gives CASSYFLEGSEQYF.

This clone has just a few counts. In nucleotides, the CDR3 is TGTGCCAGCAGTGGAGGGGGCGGTAATTCACCCCTCCACTTT. Translated, it gives CASSGGGGNSPLHF. The chain links TRBV6-1 to TRBJ1-6, with 7 bases matching TRBD1. The junction had 3 bases not matched to a gene; V was cut back by 4 bases and J by 6 bases. The CDR3 totals 14 residues. In germline, CDR1 is MNHNS, CDR2 SASEGT.

A word on this clone: A junction boundary mismatches the germline segment, possibly from a read error. In DNA form, the CDR3 reads TGCATTGCTTTTCAGGGGTCCCTCGACACCGGGGAGCTGTTTTTT. Translation gives CIAFQGSLDTGELFF. The genes are TRBV20-1 and TRBJ2-2, with a possible D match to TRBD1 (6 bases). CDR3 length: 15 amino acids. Germline V gene data show CDR1 as DFQATT and CDR2 as SNEGSKA (reference sequence).

This rearrangement joins TRBV20-1 to TRBJ2-7; either TRBD1 or TRBD2 may fit D (6 bases each). The length of the CDR3 is 14 residues. V lost 6 bases and J lost 5, with 20 bases in between. The germline V gene has CDR1 DFQATT and CDR2 SNEGSKA (reference sequence). CDR3 protein: CSATNAGGSNEQYF. In DNA, the CDR3 is TGCAGTGCCACAAATGCCGGGGGCAGTAACGAGCAGTACTTC.

The chain combines TRBV6-1 with TRBJ2-7; TRBD2 is a possible D gene (6 bases). Looked up from germline, CDR1 is MNHNS and CDR2 is SASEGT. Trimming removed 8 bases at V and 5 bases at J, with 22 bases between. The CDR3 length is 15 residues. The CDR3 spells CASLLPRSGEDEQYF. CDR3 in DNA: TGTGCCAGCCTCCTCCCAAGGTCGGGAGAGGACGAGCAGTACTTC.

In its sample, this clone ranks as medium-sized. This rearrangement joins TRBV6-1 to TRBJ2-7; D is ambiguous. The CDR3 extends over 13 amino acids. Trimming took off 5 bases at V and 8 bases at J, with 16 bases between the two ends. The germline V gene encodes CDR1 MNHNS and CDR2 SASEGT. CDR3 DNA sequence: TGTGCCAGCAGTAGCAGGACCGTCTTCCAGCAGTACTTC. Its translation is CASSSRTVFQQYF.

This sequence joins TRBV28 and TRBJ2-1; 10 bases agree with TRBD2. With 7 bases clipped from V and 2 bases from J, the junction kept 17 bases outside the gene matches. CDR1 MDHEN and CDR2 SYDVKM come from the germline V gene. The CDR3 has 19 residues. This chain's CDR3 is CASNYPFGTSGDAYNEQFF. CDR3 in DNA: TGTGCCAGCAATTACCCCTTTGGAACTAGCGGGGACGCCTACAATGAGCAGTTCTTC.

This clone appeared many times. V gene TRBV6-1 combines with J gene TRBJ1-5, with D possibly TRBD1 on 6 matching bases. V lost 2 bases, J lost 0 bases, and 20 bases lay in between. CDR1 is MNHNS, CDR2 SASEGT, per germline. The CDR3 has 19 amino acids. The CDR3 DNA reads TGTGCCAGCAGTGAAAGGGTGGGGGCAGGGAGGGTTAGCAATCAGCCCCAGCATTTT. This sequence encodes CASSERVGAGRVSNQPQHF.

The V and J genes are TRBV7-8 and TRBJ2-7, with a possible D match to TRBD2 (5 bases). V gave up 5 bases and J gave up 7 bases, with 21 bases separating them. The germline gives CDR1 SGHVS, CDR2 FQNEAQ. The CDR3 has 15 residues. The CDR3 spells CASSPPWKGAQEQYF. DNA of the CDR3: TGTGCCAGCAGCCCCCCATGGAAGGGAGCTCAAGAGCAGTACTTC. The entire variable domain, with the rest obtained from reference TRBV7-8 and TRBJ2-7, is as follows: GAGVSQSPRYKVAKRGQDVALRCDPISGHVSLFWYQQALGQGPEFLTYFQNEAQLDKSGLPSDRFFAERPEGSVSTLKIQRTQQEDSAVYLCASSPPWKGAQEQYFGPGTRLTVT.

The rearrangement joins TRBV7-9 to TRBJ2-7; the match to TRBD1 covers 10 bases. The germline CDR1 and CDR2 sequences are SEHNR and FQNEAQ (reference sequence). Trimming cost V 5 bases and J 6 bases; bases outside gene matches: 7. The CDR3 is 14 amino acids. CDR3: CASSRQGAYGEQYF. Here the CDR3 DNA reads TGTGCCAGCAGCCGACAGGGGGCCTATGGCGAGCAGTACTTC. Variable domain in full (rest from reference TRBV7-9 and TRBJ2-7): DTGVSQNPRHKITKRGQNVTFRCDPISEHNRLYWYRQTLGQGPEFLTYFQNEAQLEKSRLLSDRFSAERPKGSFSTLEIQRTEQGDSAMYLCASSRQGAYGEQYFGPGTRLTVT.

This clone was counted only a few times. Here the CDR3 omits its conserved ending phenylalanine or tryptophan, so a read error is the likely source. The DNA is left out, because the CDR3 cannot be placed on it with certainty; the CDR3 is given as TCRdb lists it. The chain carries TRBV11-2 and TRBJ2-7; TRBD2, the table's D call, lacks a check against the DNA. Looked up from germline, CDR1 is SGHAT and CDR2 is FQNNGV. The CDR3 is 8 residues long, ends included. CDR3 loop: CASSPSAG.

Sample share makes this clone medium-sized. The genes are TRBV12-3 or TRBV12-4 and TRBJ2-7; a weak D match, TRBD2 (6 bases). V shed 5 bases and J shed 8 bases, with 22 bases lying between them. This CDR3 contains 15 residues. The CDR3 is CASSGRPGRGGKQYF. The CDR3 DNA reads TGTGCCAGCAGTGGGAGACCTGGGCGGGGTGGCAAGCAGTACTTC.

The V and J genes are TRBV28 and TRBJ1-2; D might be TRBD1 (5 bases). Germline-derived CDR1 and CDR2 are MDHEN and SYDVKM. V shed 2 bases and J shed 1 base, with 11 bases lying between them. The CDR3 is made up of 15 amino acids. CDR3 DNA: TGTGCCAGCAGTTTAAGGGGTCTTGTTAACTATGGCTACACCTTC. Protein sequence: CASSLRGLVNYGYTF.

This clone occurred many times. This rearrangement joins TRBV30 to TRBJ2-1; the match to TRBD2 covers 9 bases. This CDR3 has 15 amino acids. With 2 bases clipped from V and 4 bases from J, the junction kept 6 bases outside the gene matches. The germline V gene encodes CDR1 GTSNPN and CDR2 SVGIG (reference sequence). CDR3 DNA sequence: TGTGCCTGGAGTTGGGCTAGCGGGATGTACAATGAGCAGTTCTTC. Encoded protein: CAWSWASGMYNEQFF.

The V gene is TRBV11-2, the J gene TRBJ1-2; unclear D gene. Germline CDR1 is SGHAT and CDR2 is FQNNGV. Trimming removed 0 bases from V and 7 bases from J, with 6 bases in between. There are 12 residues in the CDR3. Here the CDR3 reads CASSLETVGYTF. In DNA form, the CDR3 reads TGTGCCAGCAGCTTAGAAACAGTTGGCTACACCTTC.

The chain carries TRBV7-2 and TRBJ2-7, with D tentatively TRBD2 (5 bases). This CDR3 region has 15 residues. The germline CDR1 and CDR2 sequences are SGHTA and FQGNSA. V lost 1 base and J 2 bases, leaving 12 bases between the germline ends. The CDR3 DNA reads as TGTGCCAGCAGCTTAGTGGGCGGGCCAGCCTACGAGCAGTACTTC. It encodes CASSLVGGPAYEQYF.